Here is one TCR beta chain with its context. The CDR3 sequence is 15 residues long. Trimming cost V 1 base and J 4 bases; bases outside gene matches: 5. Germline V gene sequence: CDR1 MNHNS, CDR2 SASEGT. This sample was included in a study of T cell changes during pregnancy in multiple sclerosis. Only in-frame clones appear in the TCRdb table, and some are missing; sequencing was by immunoSEQ multiplex PCR. The sample has around 81,000 clones, around nine tenths seen once; the top ten hold 3.7%. This receptor was identified in a female donor in good health, enrolled as a control in a pregnancy study. The chain joins TRBV6-1 to TRBJ2-7, with 9 bases aligning to TRBD2. Specimen: peripheral blood, collected after pregnancy. This CDR3 is CASSEGAGGPYEQYF. In DNA form, the CDR3 reads TGTGCCAGCAGTGAAGGAGCGGGGGGTCCTTACGAGCAGTACTTC.